The source of this TCR beta chain is a study of T-cell reconstitution after alpha-beta-depleted transplantation in children. TCRbeta library preparation incorporated unique molecular identifiers. Via MiXCR, TCRdb re-called the PCR reads, giving one row per CDR3 protein. The data show just over 350,000 distinct CDR3 sequences, 10% to 15% seen once. This clonotype showed up many times. CDR1 and CDR2 from the germline V gene are LNHDA and SQIVND (reference sequence). Germline trimming cut 5 bases from V and 7 bases from J; bases unmatched to any gene: 8. There are 14 residues in the CDR3. V is TRBV19 and J is TRBJ1-1, with TRBD1 matching 9 bases. This clonotype was obtained from a human donor who donated a stem cell graft to a child with Fanconi anemia. The sample in question was PBMCs, obtained from the stem cell graft. DNA for the CDR3: TGTGCCAGTAGTTGGAAGGGACAGGGCGATGAAGCTTTCTTT. It codes for CASSWKGQGDEAFF. Looking up the rest from reference TRBV19 and TRBJ1-1 gives the full variable domain: DGGITQSPKYLFRKEGQNVTLSCEQNLNHDAMYWYRQDPGQGLRLIYYSQIVNDFQKGDIAEGYSVSREKKESFPLTVTSAQKNPTAFYLCASSWKGQGDEAFFGQGTRLTVV.